The clone carrying this TCR beta chain came up a few times. Its antigen is currently unknown. This record belongs to a study of cytomegalovirus exposure and HLA in healthy donors. Points from the study as a whole: There were a few CMV-associated chains whose specificity for CMV antigens was confirmed in vitro. The dataset shows that most TCR sequences were rare, while some public TCRs occurred in many donors. Available immune exposure information was restricted to CMV serostatus only. Later analysis demonstrated an association between a missense DCLRE1C variant and TCR beta V- and J-gene trimming.

The CDR3 has 14 residues. Germline CDR1 and CDR2: ENHRY and SYGVKD. J lost 3 bases, V lost 4 bases, and 5 bases had no gene match. 13 Jbeta primers and 60 Vbeta primers were used for the PCR. Only in-frame clones appear in the TCRdb table, and some are missing; sequencing was by immunoSEQ multiplex PCR. The sample contains 65,000 to 80,000 clones, just under 80% of which appear only once. This TCR was sampled from a middle-aged woman in good health and CMV-seropositive. Specimen: PBMCs. V usage is TRBV10-3 and J usage is TRBJ2-7; 8 nucleotides agree with TRBD1. The CDR3 loop is CAISAGGAFYEQYF. The CDR3 nucleotides read TGTGCCATCAGTGCAGGGGGCGCTTTCTACGAGCAGTACTTC.